Here is one T cell receptor beta chain with its context. The data were taken from a study of blood T cell repertoires in COVID-19. Profiled with immunoSEQ multiplex PCR; TCRdb holds only in-frame clones, not every one. Of fewer than 200,000 clones listed, 85% are singletons. Trimming removed 2 bases at V and 2 bases at J, with 13 bases between. The CDR3 loop spans 15 amino acids. CDR1 and CDR2 from the germline V gene are SGHTA and FQGTGA. J is TRBJ2-7 and V is TRBV7-3; TRBD2 is a possible D gene (6 bases). Sequences were obtained from peripheral blood. This TCR was recovered from a woman in her forties or fifties with COVID-19, enrolled during active disease. CDR3 region: CASSLSAGPPYEQYF. CDR3 nucleotide sequence: TGTGCCAGCAGCTTATCGGCGGGACCCCCCTACGAGCAGTACTTC.